These T cell receptor beta chains were read from a single sample in a study of blood T cell repertoires in COVID-19. The repertoire was sequenced with immunoSEQ multiplex PCR; TCRdb's copy has only in-frame clones and lacks some. The sample holds 75,000 to 90,000 clones, approximately 85% seen once. Material: peripheral blood. The receptors originated from a man aged 45-65 years with active COVID-19. Both conserved end residues are part of each CDR3. A D gene is named only where the DNA matches it firmly. The size entry is marked missing in some rows and otherwise reads once, few, many or a size class.

>-|TRBJ2-2|TRBV7-6|-
CASSPYGPGGDGELFF
TGTGCCAGCAGCCCCTACGGGCCCGGCGGGGACGGGGAGCTGTTTTTT
>-|TRBJ2-4|TRBV5-1|TRBD2
CASSLVGTSVSSTKNIQYF
TGCGCCAGCAGCTTGGTGGGGACTAGCGTATCTTCTACCAAAAACATTCAGTACTTC
>-|TRBJ1-5|TRBV19|-
CASSNTGISNQPQHF
TGTGCCAGTAGTAACACAGGGATTAGCAATCAGCCCCAGCATTTT
>once|TRBJ1-2|TRBV6-5|-
CASRTANRAGYTF
TGTGCCAGCAGAACGGCTAACAGGGCTGGCTACACCTTC
>-|TRBJ1-1|TRBV10-2|TRBD1
CASTTSGGTEAFF
TGCGCCAGCACTACCTCAGGGGGCACTGAAGCTTTCTTT
>-|TRBJ1-6|TRBV2|-
CASSENPGGYSPLHF
TGTGCCAGCAGTGAGAACCCCGGGGGGTATTCACCCCTCCACTTT
>-|TRBJ1-2|TRBV7-6|TRBD1
CASSSQGAGGYGYTF
TGTGCCAGCAGCTCCCAGGGGGCCGGCGGCTATGGCTACACCTTC
>few|TRBJ2-2|TRBV5-1|TRBD1
CASSLGQGRVSGELFF
TGCGCCAGCAGCTTGGGACAGGGACGAGTGTCCGGGGAGCTGTTTTTT
>few|TRBJ1-1|TRBV19|-
CASSINRNTEAFF
TGTGCCAGTAGTATCAACAGGAACACTGAAGCTTTCTTT
>-|TRBJ1-6|TRBV7-9|TRBD1
CASSPDRANSPLHF
TGTGCCAGCAGCCCCGACAGGGCGAATTCACCCCTCCACTTT
>-|TRBJ1-2|TRBV29-1|-
CSVVQESVGGYTF
TGCAGCGTTGTTCAGGAATCGGTAGGTGGCTACACCTTC
>-|TRBJ2-3|TRBV28|TRBD1
CASSLSTGGGTDTQYF
TGTGCCAGCAGTTTGTCTACAGGGGGCGGCACAGATACGCAGTATTTT
>-|TRBJ2-7|TRBV5-1|-
CASGFLASSYEQYF
TGCGCCAGCGGATTCCTAGCGTCCTCCTACGAGCAGTACTTC
>-|TRBJ1-4|TRBV7-8|TRBD1
CASSRSGTGALNEKLFF
TGTGCCAGCAGCCGCTCCGGGACAGGGGCCCTTAATGAAAAACTGTTTTTT
>-|TRBJ2-5|TRBV29-1|TRBD1
CSVGTGGKETQYF
TGCAGCGTTGGGACAGGGGGCAAAGAGACCCAGTACTTC
>-|TRBJ2-7|TRBV2|-
CAITQESSYEQYF
TGTGCCATTACACAGGAGAGCTCCTACGAGCAGTACTTC
>-|TRBJ2-3|TRBV19|TRBD2
CASKLSGGLDTQYF
TGTGCCAGTAAACTTAGCGGGGGGCTGGATACGCAGTATTTT
>-|TRBJ2-6|TRBV27|TRBD1
CASSGYGQEPVSGANVLTF
TGTGCCAGCAGTGGCTACGGACAGGAGCCTGTCTCTGGGGCCAACGTCCTGACTTTC
>-|TRBJ2-5|TRBV7-7|TRBD1
CASSPTGGSEETQYF
TGTGCTAGCAGCCCAACAGGGGGCAGTGAGGAGACCCAGTACTTC
>-|TRBJ1-1|TRBV7-2|-
CASSLAGTPTEAFF
TGTGCCAGCAGCTTAGCGGGGACTCCCACTGAAGCTTTCTTT
>-|TRBJ2-2|TRBV5-1|TRBD2
CASSRIGAGGYLTGELFF
TGCGCCAGCAGCCGAATTGGAGCGGGAGGGTACCTGACCGGGGAGCTGTTTTTT
>-|TRBJ1-1|TRBV2|-
CASSEHQGTNMNTEAFF
TGTGCCAGCAGTGAACACCAGGGGACTAACATGAACACTGAAGCTTTCTTT
>-|TRBJ1-1|TRBV5-1|-
CASSHRVLGAEMNTEAFF
TGCGCCAGCAGCCACCGCGTGTTGGGAGCCGAAATGAACACTGAAGCTTTCTTT
>-|TRBJ2-7|TRBV29-1|TRBD1
CSVSPTGGAYEQYF
TGCAGCGTCTCCCCGACAGGGGGAGCCTACGAGCAGTACTTC
>-|TRBJ2-5|TRBV6-1|TRBD2
CASRRTSDQETQYF
TGTGCCAGCAGGCGAACTAGCGACCAAGAGACCCAGTACTTC
>-|TRBJ2-1|TRBV11-2|TRBD2
CASSLVWPSGSTYNEQFF
TGTGCCAGCAGCTTAGTGTGGCCTAGCGGGAGTACCTACAATGAGCAGTTCTTC
>-|TRBJ2-7|TRBV12-1|-
CASSSGVLIEQYF
TGTGCCAGCAGCTCAGGGGTCTTGATCGAGCAGTACTTC
>-|TRBJ1-6|TRBV12-3/TRBV12-4|-
CASRLSGSPLHF
TGTGCCAGCAGACTGAGCGGTTCACCCCTCCACTTT
>-|TRBJ2-7|TRBV28|TRBD2
CASALPTSGRMYEQYF
TGTGCCAGCGCTCTTCCCACTAGCGGGAGAATGTACGAGCAGTACTTC
>-|TRBJ2-2|TRBV2|TRBD1
CASSGQGRGELFF
TGTGCCAGCTCCGGACAGGGAAGAGGGGAGCTGTTTTTT
>few|TRBJ1-1|TRBV10-3|-
CAISESWQTEAFF
TGTGCCATCAGTGAGTCTTGGCAGACTGAAGCTTTCTTT
>-|TRBJ1-2|TRBV7-9|-
CASSSSGVNYGYTF
TGTGCCAGCAGCTCGTCAGGGGTAAACTATGGCTACACCTTC
>-|TRBJ2-2|TRBV6-1|TRBD2
CASSGGSGANTGELFF
TGTGCCAGCAGTGGGGGTAGCGGGGCGAACACCGGGGAGCTGTTTTTT
>few|TRBJ1-2|TRBV7-3|-
CASSSNRASGYTF
TGTGCCAGCAGCTCCAACAGGGCGAGCGGCTACACCTTC
>-|TRBJ2-7|TRBV24-1|-
CATSDLTGIPYEQYF
TGTGCCACCAGTGATTTGACAGGGATTCCCTACGAGCAGTACTTC
>-|TRBJ2-1|TRBV11-2|-
CASSLDVGEVYNEQFF
TGTGCCAGCAGCTTAGATGTGGGAGAAGTCTACAATGAGCAGTTCTTC
>-|TRBJ1-3|TRBV9|-
CASNSESSGNTIYF
TGTGCCAGCAACTCTGAAAGCTCTGGAAACACCATATATTTT
>-|TRBJ1-4|TRBV7-2|TRBD1
CASSELRDRGHEKLFF
TGTGCCAGCAGCGAACTCCGGGACAGGGGGCACGAAAAACTGTTTTTT
>-|TRBJ1-4|TRBV2|-
CASSAGYSEKLFF
TGTGCCAGCAGTGCCGGTTATAGTGAAAAACTGTTTTTT
>few|TRBJ2-7|TRBV4-2|TRBD1
CASSPGDRGYEQYF
TGTGCCAGCAGCCCAGGGGACAGGGGATATGAGCAGTACTTC
>few|TRBJ2-3|TRBV5-1|-
CASSLGTVSDTQYF
TGCGCCAGCAGCTTGGGGACAGTTTCAGATACGCAGTATTTT